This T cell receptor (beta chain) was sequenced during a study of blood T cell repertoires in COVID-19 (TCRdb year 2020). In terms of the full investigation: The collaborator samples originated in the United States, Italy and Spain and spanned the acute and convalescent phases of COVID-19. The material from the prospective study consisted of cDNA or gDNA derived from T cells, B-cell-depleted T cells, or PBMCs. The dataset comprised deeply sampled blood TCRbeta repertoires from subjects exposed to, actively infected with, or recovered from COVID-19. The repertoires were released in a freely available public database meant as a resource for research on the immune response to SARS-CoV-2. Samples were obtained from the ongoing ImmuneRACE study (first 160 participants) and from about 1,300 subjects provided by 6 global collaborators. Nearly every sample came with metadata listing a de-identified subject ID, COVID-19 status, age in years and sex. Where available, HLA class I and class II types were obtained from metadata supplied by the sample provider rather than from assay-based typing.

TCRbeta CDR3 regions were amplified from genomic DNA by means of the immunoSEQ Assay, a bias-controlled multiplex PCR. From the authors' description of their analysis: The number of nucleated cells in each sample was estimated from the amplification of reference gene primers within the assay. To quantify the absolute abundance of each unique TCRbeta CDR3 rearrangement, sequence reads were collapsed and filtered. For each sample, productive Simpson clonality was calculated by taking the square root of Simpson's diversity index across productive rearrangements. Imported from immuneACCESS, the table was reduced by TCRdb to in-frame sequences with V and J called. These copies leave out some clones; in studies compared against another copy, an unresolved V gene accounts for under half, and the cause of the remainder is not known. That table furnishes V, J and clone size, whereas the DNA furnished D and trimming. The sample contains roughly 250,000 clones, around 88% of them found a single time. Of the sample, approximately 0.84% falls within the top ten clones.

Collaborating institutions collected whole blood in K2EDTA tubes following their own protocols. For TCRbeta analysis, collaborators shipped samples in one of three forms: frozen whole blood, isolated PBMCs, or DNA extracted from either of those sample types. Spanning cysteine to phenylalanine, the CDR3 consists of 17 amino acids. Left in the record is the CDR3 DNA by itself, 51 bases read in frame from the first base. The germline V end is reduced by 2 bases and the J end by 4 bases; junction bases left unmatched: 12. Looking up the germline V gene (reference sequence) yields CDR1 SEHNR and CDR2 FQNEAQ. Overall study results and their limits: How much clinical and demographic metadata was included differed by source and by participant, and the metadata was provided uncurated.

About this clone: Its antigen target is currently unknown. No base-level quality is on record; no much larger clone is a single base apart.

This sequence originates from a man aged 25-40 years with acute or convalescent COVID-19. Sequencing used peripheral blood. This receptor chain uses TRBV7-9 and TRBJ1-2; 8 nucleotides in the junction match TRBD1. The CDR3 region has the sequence CASSLRGTGAQGYGYTF. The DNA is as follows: TGTGCCAGCAGCTTACGGGGGACAGGAGCCCAGGGCTATGGCTACACCTTC.